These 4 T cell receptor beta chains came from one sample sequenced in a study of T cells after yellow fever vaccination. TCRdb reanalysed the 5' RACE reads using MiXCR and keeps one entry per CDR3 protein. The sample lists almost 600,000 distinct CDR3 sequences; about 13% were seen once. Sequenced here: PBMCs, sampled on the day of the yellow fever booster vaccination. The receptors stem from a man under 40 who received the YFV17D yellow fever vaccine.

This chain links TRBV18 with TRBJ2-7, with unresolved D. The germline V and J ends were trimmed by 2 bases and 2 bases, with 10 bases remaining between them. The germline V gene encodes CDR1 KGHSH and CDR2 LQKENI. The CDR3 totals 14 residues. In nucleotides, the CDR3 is TGTGCCAGCTCACCATCGGGCAGCACCTACGAGCAGTACTTC. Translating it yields CASSPSGSTYEQYF.

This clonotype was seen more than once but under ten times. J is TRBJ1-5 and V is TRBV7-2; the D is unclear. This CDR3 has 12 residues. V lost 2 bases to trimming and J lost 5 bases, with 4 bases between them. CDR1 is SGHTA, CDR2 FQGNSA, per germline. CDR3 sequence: CASSLLYQPQHF. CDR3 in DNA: TGTGCCAGCAGCTTACTCTATCAGCCCCAGCATTTT.

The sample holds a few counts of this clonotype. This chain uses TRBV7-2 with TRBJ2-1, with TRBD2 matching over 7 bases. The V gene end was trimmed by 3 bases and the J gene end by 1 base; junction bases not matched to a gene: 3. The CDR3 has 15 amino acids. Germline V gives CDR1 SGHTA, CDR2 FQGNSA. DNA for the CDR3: TGTGCCAGCAGCTTGAGCGGGGTATCCTACAATGAGCAGTTCTTC. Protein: CASSLSGVSYNEQFF. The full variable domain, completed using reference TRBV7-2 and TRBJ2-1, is GAGVSQSPSNKVTEKGKDVELRCDPISGHTALYWYRQSLGQGLEFLIYFQGNSAPDKSGLPSDRFSAERTGGSVSTLTIQRTQQEDSAVYLCASSLSGVSYNEQFFGPGTRLTVL.

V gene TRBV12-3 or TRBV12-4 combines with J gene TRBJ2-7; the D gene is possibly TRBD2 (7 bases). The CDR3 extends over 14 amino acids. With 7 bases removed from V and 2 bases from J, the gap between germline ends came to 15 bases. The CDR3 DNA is TGTGCCAGCACCCTCGGGGGGCCTGCCTACGAGCAGTACTTC. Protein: CASTLGGPAYEQYF.